Below, 13 T cell receptor beta chains from the same sample are listed, as sequenced in a study of blood T cell repertoires in COVID-19. Clones were sequenced by immunoSEQ multiplex PCR, and TCRdb holds only the in-frame ones, with some missing. The sample lists a few hundred thousand clones; roughly four fifths were seen once. Sequenced sample: PBMCs or T cells enriched from blood (not recorded which). These receptors were collected from a man aged 35-49 years who had been exposed to COVID-19.

V gene TRBV5-8 combines with J gene TRBJ1-3; 9 bases agree with TRBD1. Germline V gene sequence: CDR1 SGHTS, CDR2 YDEGEE. The CDR3 contains 16 residues. The V gene end was trimmed by 4 bases and the J gene end by 0 bases; junction bases not matched to a gene: 5. The CDR3 sequence is CASSPWGQGSGNTIYF. The CDR3, as DNA: TGTGCCAGCAGCCCCTGGGGACAGGGCTCTGGAAACACCATATATTTT.

The chain is built from TRBV5-6 and TRBJ1-6, with D hard to call. In germline, CDR1 is SGHDT, CDR2 YYEEEE. This CDR3 has 15 residues. V was clipped by 4 bases and J by 9 bases, with 17 bases between them. The CDR3 DNA follows: TGTGCCAGCAGCCCCGGTACCACCGGGATTTCACCCCTCCACTTT. Amino acids: CASSPGTTGISPLHF.

The chain links TRBV19 to TRBJ2-7, with a tentative D call TRBD2 (6 bases). The CDR3 spans 15 residues. Trimming cost V 7 bases and J 4 bases, with 20 bases left between them. CDR1 and CDR2 (germline): LNHDA, SQIVND (reference sequence). CDR3 amino acids: CASTWRGGFGYEQYF. The CDR3 nucleotides are TGTGCCAGTACGTGGAGGGGCGGGTTCGGGTACGAGCAGTACTTC.

This clone appeared once. This chain connects TRBV12-2 to TRBJ2-7; the table's D call, TRBD2, has no DNA check behind it. TRBV12-2 is assigned pseudogene status. The CDR3 has 15 amino acids. This chain's CDR3 is CASRSAGMKNYEQYF. The CDR3 bases are TGTGCAAGTCGCTCGGCGGGCATGAAGAACTACGAGCAGTACTTC.

This clone was counted between two and nine times. V gene TRBV18 combines with J gene TRBJ1-2; D possibly corresponds to TRBD1 (6 bases). Germline-derived CDR1 and CDR2 are KGHSH and LQKENI. The length of the CDR3 is 14 residues. Trimming took 5 bases from V and 2 from J, leaving 12 bases between them. CDR3 DNA: TGTGCCAGCTCAGACCCAGGACAGAACTATGGCTACACCTTC. This translates into CASSDPGQNYGYTF.

The gene calls are TRBV4-2 and TRBJ2-1; D might be TRBD2 (6 bases). Germline-derived CDR1 and CDR2 are LGHNA and YNFKEQ. The CDR3 is 16 amino acids. V was pared by 1 base and J by 4 bases, with 14 bases between. CDR3 region: CASSQVVAEGYNEQFF. The CDR3, as DNA: TGTGCCAGCAGCCAAGTGGTAGCGGAGGGATACAATGAGCAGTTCTTC.

This chain uses TRBV5-1 with TRBJ2-3, with 9 bases aligning to TRBD2. Germline assignment: CDR1 SGHRS and CDR2 YFSETQ. With V trimmed by 0 bases and J by 11 bases, 13 bases remained unmatched. CDR3 length: 16 amino acids. The CDR3 DNA reads TGCGCCAGCAGCTTGGGAAAAGCGGGAGGCGCCCTCGGGCAGTATTTT. Translation: CASSLGKAGGALGQYF. Together with reference TRBV5-1 and TRBJ2-3, the CDR3 gives the full variable domain: KAGVTQTPRYLIKTRGQQVTLSCSPISGHRSVSWYQQTPGQGLQFLFEYFSETQRNKGNFPGRFSGRQFSNSRSEMNVSTLELGDSALYLCASSLGKAGGALGQYFGPGTRLTVL.

J is TRBJ2-1 and V is TRBV27, with 8 bases matching TRBD2. The CDR3 is 15 residues long. V trimming: 5 bases; J trimming: 6 bases; junction bases outside the gene matches: 9. The V gene's germline CDR1 is MNHEY and CDR2 SMNVEV (reference sequence). The CDR3 coding sequence is TGTGCCAGCAGTCCCGAGGGACTAGGGACCAATGAGCAGTTCTTC. Protein sequence: CASSPEGLGTNEQFF.

Regarding this clone: At the DNA level, this CDR3 is encoded by other sequences in the same sample as well. This chain links TRBV4-1 with TRBJ2-2; 10 bases fit TRBD2. With 0 bases clipped from V and 6 bases from J, the junction kept 1 base outside the gene matches. The CDR3 contains 15 residues. The germline V gene has CDR1 MGHRA and CDR2 YSYEKL. CDR3 loop: CASSQDLAGAGELFF. CDR3 nucleotide sequence: TGCGCCAGCAGCCAAGACCTAGCGGGAGCCGGGGAGCTGTTTTTT.

The CDR3 is CASSLVRGGGYTF. DNA of the CDR3: TGTGCCAGCAGTTTAGTCAGGGGCGGAGGCTACACCTTC. The rearrangement links TRBV27 to TRBJ1-2; D is perhaps TRBD1 (6 bases). Per germline, CDR1 MNHEY and CDR2 SMNVEV (reference sequence). The CDR3 loop spans 13 amino acids. V was cut by 2 bases and J by 8 bases, with 12 bases left in between.

Here the CDR3 reads CASSYYQRVAKNIQYF. In DNA, the CDR3 is TGTGCCAGCAGTTATTACCAGCGGGTAGCCAAAAACATTCAGTACTTC. V gene TRBV6-2 or TRBV6-3 combines with J gene TRBJ2-4, with D possibly TRBD2 on 6 matching bases. The length of the CDR3 is 16 residues. V lost 3 bases to trimming and J lost 0 bases, with 12 bases between them. From germline, CDR1 is MNHEY and CDR2 SVGEGT.

This clone was counted only a few times. The chain carries TRBV6-5 and TRBJ1-1, with TRBD1 as a possible D gene (6 bases). V shed 8 bases and J shed 4 bases, with 17 bases lying between them. The germline gives CDR1 MNHEY, CDR2 SVGAGI. CDR3 length equals 14 residues. The DNA of the CDR3 is TGTGCCAGCCTAACAGGGTGGGCGGCCACTGAAGCTTTCTTT. This translates into CASLTGWAATEAFF.

The CDR3: CASSRETATEAFF. CDR3 DNA sequence: TGTGCCAGCAGCCGGGAGACAGCCACTGAAGCTTTCTTT. The chain links TRBV5-6 to TRBJ1-1, with a tentative D call TRBD1 (5 bases). Between the trimmed V and J ends, which lost 4 bases and 4 bases, there was a span of 11 bases. From germline, CDR1 is SGHDT and CDR2 YYEEEE. There are 13 residues in the CDR3.